The entry below describes one TCR beta chain. Its antigen is unidentified. The data were obtained in a study of Ad26.COV2.S vaccination and SARS-CoV-2 variants. In the study overall: The authors gave Ad26.COV2.S intramuscularly, either once or twice 56 days apart. Study conclusions and caveats: Breadth, reportedly substantial, characterized the spike-specific CD8+ and CD4+ T cell responses after vaccination.

Treatment reported: roughly 20 received Ad26.COV2.S at low or high dose, single or two shots; roughly five received placebo; per-sample allocation not given. Sampling occurred on day 63 after the first vaccine or placebo injection. CDR1 GTSNPN and CDR2 SVGIG come from the germline V gene (reference sequence). Trimming took 1 base from V and 7 from J, leaving 7 bases between them. This CDR3 contains 11 residues. Clones were read by immunoSEQ multiplex PCR, and TCRdb kept only the in-frame ones, dropping some. The table includes about 680,000 clones, more than 70% detected once. The sequence was obtained from a person between 18 and 65 years old who received the Ad26.COV2.S COVID-19 vaccine or a placebo. This specimen consisted of peripheral blood, obtained in a trial of Ad26.COV2.S vaccine versus placebo. This chain connects TRBV30 to TRBJ1-2; unclear D gene. The CDR3, as DNA: TGTGCCTGGAGTGAAGGGAGTGGCTACACCTTC. Translated: CAWSEGSGYTF.